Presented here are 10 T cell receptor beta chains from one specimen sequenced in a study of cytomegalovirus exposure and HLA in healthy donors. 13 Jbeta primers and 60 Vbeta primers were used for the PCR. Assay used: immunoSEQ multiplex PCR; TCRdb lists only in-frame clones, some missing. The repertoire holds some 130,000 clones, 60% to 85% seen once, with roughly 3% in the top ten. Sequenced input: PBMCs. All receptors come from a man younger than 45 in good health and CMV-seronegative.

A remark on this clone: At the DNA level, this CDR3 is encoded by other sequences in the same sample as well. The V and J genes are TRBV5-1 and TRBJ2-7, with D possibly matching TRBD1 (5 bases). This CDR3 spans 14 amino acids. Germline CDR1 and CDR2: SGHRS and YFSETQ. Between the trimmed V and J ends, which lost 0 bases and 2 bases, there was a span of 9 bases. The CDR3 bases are TGCGCCAGCAGCTTGGATCAGGGTGCCTACGAGCAGTACTTC. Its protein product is CASSLDQGAYEQYF. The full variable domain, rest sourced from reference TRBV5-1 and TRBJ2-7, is KAGVTQTPRYLIKTRGQQVTLSCSPISGHRSVSWYQQTPGQGLQFLFEYFSETQRNKGNFPGRFSGRQFSNSRSEMNVSTLELGDSALYLCASSLDQGAYEQYFGPGTRLTVT.

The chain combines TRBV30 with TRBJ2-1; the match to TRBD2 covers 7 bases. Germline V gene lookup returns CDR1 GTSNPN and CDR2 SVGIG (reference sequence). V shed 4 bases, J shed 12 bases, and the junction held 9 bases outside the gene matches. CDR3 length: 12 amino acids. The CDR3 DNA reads TGTGCCTGGAAGTCGTCGGCTAGCGGGCAGTTCTTC. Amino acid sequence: CAWKSSASGQFF.

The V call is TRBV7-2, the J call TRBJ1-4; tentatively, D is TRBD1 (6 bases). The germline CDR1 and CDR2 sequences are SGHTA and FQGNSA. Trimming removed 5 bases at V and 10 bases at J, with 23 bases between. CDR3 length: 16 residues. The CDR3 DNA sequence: TGTGCCAGCAGCCCAACCCGGGCGGGGGGCTCGAGAAAACTGTTTTTT. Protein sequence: CASSPTRAGGSRKLFF.

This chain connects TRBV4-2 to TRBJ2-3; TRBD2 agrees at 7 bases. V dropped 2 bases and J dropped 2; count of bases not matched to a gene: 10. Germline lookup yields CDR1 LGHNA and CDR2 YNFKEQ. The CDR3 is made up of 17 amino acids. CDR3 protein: CASSQSVGEGITDTQYF. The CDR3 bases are TGTGCCAGCAGCCAAAGTGTAGGGGAGGGGATCACAGATACGCAGTATTTT.

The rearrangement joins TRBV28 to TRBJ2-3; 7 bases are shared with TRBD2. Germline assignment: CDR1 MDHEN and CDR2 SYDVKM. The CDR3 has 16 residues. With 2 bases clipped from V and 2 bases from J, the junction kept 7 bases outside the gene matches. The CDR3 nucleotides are TGTGCCAGCAGTTTAGACCCCGGGACTAACACAGATACGCAGTATTTT. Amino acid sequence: CASSLDPGTNTDTQYF.

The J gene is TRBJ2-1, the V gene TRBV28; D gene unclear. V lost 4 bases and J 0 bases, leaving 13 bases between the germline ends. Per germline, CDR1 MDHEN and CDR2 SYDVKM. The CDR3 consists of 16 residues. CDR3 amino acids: CASSYFTKSSYNEQFF. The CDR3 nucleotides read TGTGCCAGCAGTTACTTTACGAAAAGCTCCTACAATGAGCAGTTCTTC. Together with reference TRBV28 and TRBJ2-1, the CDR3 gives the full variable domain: DVKVTQSSRYLVKRTGEKVFLECVQDMDHENMFWYRQDPGLGLRLIYFSYDVKMKEKGDIPEGYSVSREKKERFSLILESASTNQTSMYLCASSYFTKSSYNEQFFGPGTRLTVL.

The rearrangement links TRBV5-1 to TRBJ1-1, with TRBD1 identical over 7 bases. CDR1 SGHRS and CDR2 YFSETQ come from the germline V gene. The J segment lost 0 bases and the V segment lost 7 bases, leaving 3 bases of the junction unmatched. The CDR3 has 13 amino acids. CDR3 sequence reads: CASVGTVNTEAFF. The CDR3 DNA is TGCGCCAGCGTCGGGACAGTGAACACTGAAGCTTTCTTT.

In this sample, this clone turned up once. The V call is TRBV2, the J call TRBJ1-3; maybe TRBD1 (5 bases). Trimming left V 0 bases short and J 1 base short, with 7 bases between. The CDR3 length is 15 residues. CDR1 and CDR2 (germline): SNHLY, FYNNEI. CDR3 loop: CASSEAGGSGNTIYF. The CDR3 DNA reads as TGTGCCAGCAGTGAAGCCGGGGGTTCTGGAAACACCATATATTTT.

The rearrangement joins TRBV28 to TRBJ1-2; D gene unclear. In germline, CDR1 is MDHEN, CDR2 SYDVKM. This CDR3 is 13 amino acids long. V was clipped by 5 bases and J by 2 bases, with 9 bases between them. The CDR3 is CASSTNLNYGYTF. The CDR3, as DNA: TGTGCCAGCAGTACCAACTTGAACTATGGCTACACCTTC.

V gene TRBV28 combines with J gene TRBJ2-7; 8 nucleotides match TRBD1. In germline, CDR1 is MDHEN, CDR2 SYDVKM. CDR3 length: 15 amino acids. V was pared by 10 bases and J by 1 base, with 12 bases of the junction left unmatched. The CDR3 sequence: CATQGQGAGSYEQYF. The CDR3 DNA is TGTGCCACCCAAGGACAGGGCGCGGGGTCCTACGAGCAGTACTTC.